The clone carrying this TCR beta chain was detected many times. Its antigen remains unknown. Absent ophthalmopathy progression within 18 months defined stable Graves' hyperthyroidism. Hyperthyroidism patients were newly diagnosed, had disease duration under 2 months, and were aged 18 to 65 years. The data derive from a study of T cells in Graves' hyperthyroidism and ophthalmopathy. Across the whole study: Before treatment of any kind, peripheral blood was taken at initial diagnosis.

Per the germline V gene, CDR1 is SGHVS and CDR2 is FQNEAQ. Trimming took off 1 base at V and 6 bases at J, with 10 bases between the two ends. CDR3 size: 14 residues. The study, taken as a whole, reports: Separation of ophthalmopathy from stable hyperthyroidism was achieved by a 13 V-J model.

Amplified TCR beta CDR3 regions came from RNA transcripts. During a first-round RT-PCR of the TCR CDR3, the HTBI primer set was used. TCRdb redid the calling of the multiplex PCR reads with MiXCR, one entry per CDR3 protein. The sample has over 150,000 distinct CDR3 sequences; 15% to 20% are singletons. The sample was blood. The rearrangement links TRBV7-8 to TRBJ2-1; D is unclear. The sequence was obtained from a woman between 50 and 59 years old with Graves' hyperthyroidism. This chain's CDR3 is CASSLVPPFNEQFF. CDR3 in DNA: TGTGCCAGCAGCTTAGTCCCCCCCTTCAATGAGCAGTTCTTC.